The T cell receptor (beta chain) under discussion was sequenced for a study of T cells in Graves' hyperthyroidism and ophthalmopathy. Amplification of TCR beta CDR3 regions was performed using RNA transcripts as template. A first-round RT-PCR of the TCR CDR3 used the HTBI primer set. Each CDR3 protein is one row after TCRdb ran MiXCR on the multiplex PCR reads. The sample contains some 620,000 distinct CDR3 sequences, 15% to 20% of which appear only once. When ophthalmopathy did not progress within 18 months, Graves' hyperthyroidism was considered stable. Investigators excluded patients with uncontrolled infection, other autoimmune disease, pregnancy or lactation. The PBMCs were taken from roughly 10 ml of fresh peripheral blood. This CDR3 spans 15 amino acids. V gave up 5 bases and J gave up 5 bases, with 17 bases separating them. Per germline, CDR1 SGHTA and CDR2 FQGTGA.

The V gene is TRBV7-3, the J gene TRBJ2-3; a weak D match, TRBD1 (6 bases). The sample comprised blood. This clonotype originated in a woman between 25 and 40 years old with Graves' hyperthyroidism. CDR3 in DNA: TGTGCCAGCAGCCTACAGGGAGACTCGGGAGATACGCAGTATTTT. This sequence encodes CASSLQGDSGDTQYF.